This T cell receptor (beta chain) originates from a study of OX40 agonist ivuxolimab in advanced cancers. In the study overall: At roughly 83% male, the cohort had a mean age of 60 years, ranging from about 23 to 79. Prior therapy, whether anti-PD-1, anti-PD-L1 or anti-CTLA-4, was allowed, and 30% to 40% had some. Partial response was recorded in three patients: one hepatocellular carcinoma and two cutaneous melanoma cases.

The ends were cut back, 4 bases at V and 6 bases at J, with 16 bases in the middle. Germline CDR1 GTSNPN, CDR2 SVGIG (reference sequence). This CDR3 is 14 amino acids long. The repertoire was sequenced with immunoSEQ multiplex PCR; TCRdb's copy has only in-frame clones and lacks some. The repertoire has some 83,000 clones, 86% of them found once; the top ten carry around 6.3%. The chain recombines TRBV30 with TRBJ1-5; TRBD1 is a possible D gene (5 bases). Specimen: CD4+ or CD8+ T cells sorted from blood, collected in a trial of the OX40 agonist ivuxolimab. This TCR came from an adult with an advanced solid tumor such as melanoma, head and neck, liver or kidney cancer. The CDR3 nucleotides are TGTGCCTGGACCCGACACGGGGCGGCTCAGCCCCAGCATTTT. It specifies CAWTRHGAAQPQHF.